The T cell receptor (beta chain) described here comes from a study of radiotherapy plus CTLA-4 blockade in lung cancer. Study summary: The study recorded objective responses in about 18% of patients and disease control in 31%.

Receiving focal radiation plus CTLA-4 blockade with ipilimumab were patients who had chemo-refractory metastatic non-small-cell lung cancer. TCRdb's copy holds only in-frame clones and misses some; the assay was immunoSEQ multiplex PCR. Of 90,000 to 100,000 clones listed, around 84% are singletons. This receptor was taken from a human donor with non-small cell lung cancer that progressed on radiotherapy plus ipilimumab. Material: peripheral blood, obtained from a patient treated with radiotherapy plus ipilimumab.

The CDR3 coding sequence is TGCGCCAGCAGCCAAGGGGGGGTTAAAGGAAACACCATATATTTT. Its protein is CASSQGGVKGNTIYF. The rearrangement joins TRBV4-1 to TRBJ1-3, with D possibly TRBD1 on 5 matching bases. CDR3 length: 15 residues. Germline V gene lookup returns CDR1 MGHRA and CDR2 YSYEKL. Trimming pared 1 base from V and 4 bases from J, leaving 11 bases between.